This T cell receptor (beta chain) was recorded in a study of cytomegalovirus exposure and HLA in healthy donors. Study results and caveats: Specificity of three CMV-associated chains for CMV antigens was verified in vitro.

The donors belonged to the roughly 110-subject validation cohort, separate from the roughly 650-subject first cohort. The table came from immunoSEQ multiplex PCR; TCRdb's copy has only in-frame clones and leaves some out. The sample records fewer than 130,000 clones, roughly 89% being singletons. Germline CDR1 and CDR2: MGHRA and YSYEKL. V was cut by 0 bases and J by 2 bases, with 9 bases left in between. The CDR3 is made up of 15 amino acids. A note on this clone: Its target is unknown.

The sample comprised PBMCs. This chain connects TRBV4-1 to TRBJ2-3; D gene ambiguous. The clonotype was recovered from a woman under 30 in good health and CMV-seronegative. CDR3 sequence (DNA): TGCGCCAGCAGCCAAGACAGGCCTCCCACAGATACGCAGTATTTT. Amino acids: CASSQDRPPTDTQYF.